These 3 T cell receptor beta chains were all obtained from the same sample, sequenced in a study of shared clonotypes between healthy human individuals. Sequenced by immunoSEQ multiplex PCR; TCRdb stores in-frame clones only, minus some. The sample holds approximately 2.1 million clones, more than 85% seen once. Material for sequencing was naive CD4+ T cells from PBMCs. Sample subset: CD45RA+ positively selected. The receptors stem from a man in his late teens or twenties in good health. Some clones in this sample may be carry-over from other donors' samples.

The genes are TRBV25-1 and TRBJ1-2; D possibly corresponds to TRBD1 (5 bases). V lost 6 bases, J lost 4 bases, and 12 bases lay in between. CDR1 is MGHDK and CDR2 is SYGVNS in the germline V gene. The CDR3 spans 13 residues. As DNA, the CDR3 is TGTGCCAGCAGCCCCAGGGCCTCCTATGGCTACACCTTC. The encoded protein is CASSPRASYGYTF.

This clone was observed once. J is TRBJ2-2 and V is TRBV28; possibly TRBD2 for D (6 bases). Deletions cut 9 bases from V and 7 bases from J, with 15 bases between. The CDR3 covers 13 residues. Germline loops: CDR1 MDHEN, CDR2 SYDVKM. The CDR3 spells CASPYRGVGELFF. CDR3 in DNA: TGTGCCAGTCCCTACCGCGGGGTCGGGGAGCTGTTTTTT.

The chain has TRBV18 and TRBJ2-3; the D is unclear. Germline V gives CDR1 KGHSH, CDR2 LQKENI. V was trimmed by 4 bases and J by 6 bases, leaving 14 bases between them. The CDR3 is made up of 14 amino acids. CDR3 sequence reads: CASSRNPPPDTQYF. CDR3 nucleotide sequence: TGTGCCAGCTCACGGAACCCCCCCCCGGATACGCAGTATTTT.